This T cell receptor (beta chain) is drawn from a study of cytomegalovirus exposure and HLA in healthy donors. At sampling all donors were nominally healthy, likely with unrecorded immune exposures. The CDR3 spans 14 residues. Trimming pared 4 bases from V and 4 bases from J, leaving 12 bases between. Per the germline V gene, CDR1 is SGHNT and CDR2 is YYREEE (reference sequence). The PCR had 60 Vbeta and 13 Jbeta primers. The protocol was immunoSEQ multiplex PCR, while the TCRdb copy is restricted to in-frame clones and leaves out a portion. Of 130,000 or so clones listed, approximately 80% are singletons.

This rearrangement joins TRBV5-4 to TRBJ1-5; D remains ambiguous. The clonotype originates from a man aged 25 to 45 in good health and CMV-seronegative. Sequencing used PBMCs. This CDR3 is CASSNMRGNQPQHF. The CDR3 region has the DNA TGTGCCAGCAGCAATATGCGGGGAAATCAGCCCCAGCATTTT. Filled out from reference TRBV5-4 and TRBJ1-5, the complete variable domain reads ETGVTQSPTHLIKTRGQQVTLRCSSQSGHNTVSWYQQALGQGPQFIFQYYREEENGRGNFPPRFSGLQFPNYSSELNVNALELDDSALYLCASSNMRGNQPQHFGDGTRLSIL.